Below are 24 T cell receptor beta chains sequenced from a single sample in a study of response to subunit inactivated influenza vaccine. One entry per CDR3 protein, called by TCRdb with MiXCR from the RT-PCR reads. Of 860,000 or so distinct CDR3 sequences in the sample, roughly 20% are singletons; the top ten hold roughly 10%. Sequencing was performed on PBMCs from blood, taken 4 to 6 days after vaccination. All receptors derive from a man between 45 and 60 years old who received an inactivated influenza vaccine.

This clonotype showed up just a few times. This chain links TRBV11-1 with TRBJ2-5, with TRBD2 as a possible D gene (7 bases). CDR1 SGHAT and CDR2 FQDESV come from the germline V gene (reference sequence). The CDR3 extends over 14 amino acids. V was pared by 1 base and J by 5 bases, with 11 bases between. The CDR3 bases are TGTGCCAGCAGCTTAGAGGGGGGGCTGGAGACCCAGTACTTC. Translated: CASSLEGGLETQYF.

J is TRBJ2-7 and V is TRBV4-3, with D tentatively TRBD1 or TRBD2 (5 bases each). Trimming stripped 0 bases from V and 7 bases from J, with 16 bases between. The CDR3 sequence is 15 residues long. Per germline, CDR1 LGHNA and CDR2 YSLEER. CDR3 DNA sequence: TGCGCCAGCAGCCAAGATGGGAGCGGCTCAGGGGAGCAGTACTTC. It yields the protein CASSQDGSGSGEQYF.

In its sample, this clonotype was seen a few times. The chain uses TRBV7-2 and TRBJ2-3; weak D call: TRBD2 (5 bases). Germline CDR1 is SGHTA and CDR2 is FQGNSA. Trimming removed 0 bases at V and 6 bases at J, with 13 bases between. The CDR3 length is 15 residues. Written as DNA, the CDR3 is TGTGCCAGCAGCTTAGCGAATCTGGAGCGGGATACGCAGTATTTT. Amino acids: CASSLANLERDTQYF.

The genes are TRBV3-1 and TRBJ1-5; D uncertain. Germline V gene data show CDR1 as LGHDT and CDR2 as YNNKEL (reference sequence). Trimming cost V 1 base and J 6 bases, with 7 bases left between them. This CDR3 spans 13 amino acids. The CDR3 is CASSQGRFQPQHF. CDR3 in DNA: TGTGCCAGCAGCCAAGGGCGGTTTCAGCCCCAGCATTTT. Filled out from reference TRBV3-1 and TRBJ1-5, the complete variable domain reads DTAVSQTPKYLVTQMGNDKSIKCEQNLGHDTMYWYKQDSKKFLKIMFSYNNKELIINETVPNRFSPKSPDKAHLNLHINSLELGDSAVYFCASSQGRFQPQHFGDGTRLSIL.

The chain employs TRBV4-3 and TRBJ2-7, with TRBD1 matching 8 bases. J gave up 5 bases and V 1 base, and 7 bases lay outside the gene matches. Germline V gives CDR1 LGHNA, CDR2 YSLEER. This CDR3 is 15 amino acids long. CDR3: CASSQVGQGRDEQYF. The CDR3 DNA sequence: TGCGCCAGCAGCCAAGTAGGACAGGGTAGGGACGAGCAGTACTTC.

As to this clonotype: Relative to the germline gene, one junction end is altered; a read error may explain this. CDR3 DNA: TGTGCCATCAGTTCCCGGACATACGAAGCATTCTTT. Its protein is CAISSRTYEAFF. The chain employs TRBV10-3 and TRBJ1-1; D is perhaps TRBD1 (5 bases). The length of the CDR3 is 12 residues. CDR1 ENHRY and CDR2 SYGVKD come from the germline V gene.

In its sample, this clonotype was seen a few times. The V and J genes are TRBV7-9 and TRBJ1-2; perhaps TRBD1 as D (5 bases). Trimming took off 10 bases at V and 3 bases at J, with 18 bases between the two ends. Germline CDR1 is SEHNR and CDR2 is FQNEAQ (reference sequence). The CDR3 consists of 14 residues. CDR3 in DNA: TGTGCCACCTCACAACGCGGGGGGTACTATGGCTACACCTTC. This codes for CATSQRGGYYGYTF.

The V call is TRBV6-5, the J call TRBJ2-5; D not certain. Between the trimmed V and J ends, which lost 0 bases and 5 bases, there was a span of 13 bases. The germline gives CDR1 MNHEY, CDR2 SVGAGI. This CDR3 is built from 15 residues. CDR3 protein: CASSYSMVNGETQYF. The CDR3 DNA is TGTGCCAGCAGTTACTCGATGGTGAACGGGGAGACCCAGTACTTC.

This clonotype was seen more than once but under ten times. The V and J genes are TRBV9 and TRBJ2-1; 10 positions agree with TRBD1. This CDR3 comprises 15 residues. CDR1 SGDLS and CDR2 YYNGEE come from the germline V gene. V shed 2 bases and J 6 bases; nucleotides not matched to a gene: 5. CDR3 loop: CASSVGTGDSNEQFF. In DNA form, the CDR3 reads TGTGCCAGCAGCGTCGGGACAGGGGACTCCAATGAGCAGTTCTTC.

The chain combines TRBV28 with TRBJ2-7, with D possibly being TRBD1 (7 bases). This CDR3 has 14 residues. V was trimmed by 7 bases and J by 3 bases, leaving 16 bases between them. The germline V gene encodes CDR1 MDHEN and CDR2 SYDVKM. DNA of the CDR3: TGTGCCAGCACCCCGGGGGACAGAAGCTACGAGCAGTACTTC. It encodes CASTPGDRSYEQYF.

The chain has TRBV20-1 and TRBJ1-2; D ambiguous. This CDR3 has 14 residues. Trimming took off 1 base at V and 3 bases at J, with 12 bases between the two ends. Germline CDR1 DFQATT, CDR2 SNEGSKA (reference sequence). This CDR3 reads CSARGPRSDYGYTF. For the CDR3, the DNA is TGCAGTGCTAGAGGTCCCAGGTCTGACTATGGCTACACCTTC.

The V gene is TRBV18, the J gene TRBJ2-1; 11 bases agree with TRBD2. There are 15 residues in the CDR3. The trim removed 0 bases at V and 7 bases at J, leaving 2 bases unmatched. Looked up from germline, CDR1 is KGHSH and CDR2 is LQKENI. CDR3 sequence (DNA): TGTGCCAGCTCACCACCTAGCGGGAGGGTAAATGAGCAGTTCTTC. Protein: CASSPPSGRVNEQFF.

This clonotype appeared a few times. J is TRBJ2-1 and V is TRBV12-3 or TRBV12-4, with 7 bases lining up with TRBD1. This CDR3 contains 12 residues. V was clipped by 5 bases and J by 10 bases; unmatched bases: 5. CDR3 nucleotides: TGTGCCAGCAGTCAACCGGGACAGGAGCAGTTCTTC. This gives the protein CASSQPGQEQFF.

This clonotype came up many times. The junction differs from germline at one of its ends, possibly a read error. DNA of the CDR3: TGTGCCAGCGCCGGCCAGGGAGGATCCTCCAATGAGCAGTTCTTC. It codes for CASAGQGGSSNEQFF. The rearrangement uses TRBV7-3 and TRBJ2-1; D is possibly TRBD2 (6 bases). There are 15 residues in the CDR3. The germline V gene encodes CDR1 SGHTA and CDR2 FQGTGA. The variable domain in full, with the rest retrieved from reference TRBV7-3 and TRBJ2-1, is GAGVSQTPSNKVTEKGKYVELRCDPISGHTALYWYRQSLGQGPEFLIYFQGTGAADDSGLPNDRFFAVRPEGSVSTLKIQRTERGDSAVYLCASAGQGGSSNEQFFGPGTRLTVL.

There are a few counts of this clonotype. V and J are TRBV20-1 and TRBJ2-1; 9 nucleotides line up with TRBD2. Germline V gene data show CDR1 as DFQATT and CDR2 as SNEGSKA (reference sequence). There are 16 residues in the CDR3. Unmatched junction bases numbered 7, after V lost 4 bases and J lost 0 bases. The CDR3 DNA reads TGCAGTGCTACCTATAGCGGGGGAAGCTCCTACAATGAGCAGTTCTTC. This sequence encodes CSATYSGGSSYNEQFF.

This clonotype was seen a few times. The chain combines TRBV27 with TRBJ2-5; TRBD2 matches at 12 bases. This CDR3 has 18 residues. J lost 5 bases, V lost 6 bases, and 16 bases had no gene match. Per the germline V gene, CDR1 is MNHEY and CDR2 is SMNVEV (reference sequence). The CDR3: CASSPFKGASGGVETQYF. The CDR3 DNA reads TGTGCCAGCAGCCCCTTTAAGGGAGCTAGCGGGGGGGTTGAGACCCAGTACTTC.

V is TRBV12-3 or TRBV12-4 and J is TRBJ1-3, with 9 bases fitting TRBD1. The V gene end was trimmed by 7 bases and the J gene end by 3 bases; junction bases not matched to a gene: 7. This CDR3 region has 15 residues. CDR3 loop: CASITGGAYGNTIYF. CDR3 DNA sequence: TGTGCCAGCATCACAGGGGGCGCGTATGGAAACACCATATATTTT.

The sample holds a few counts of this clonotype. The chain recombines TRBV6-2 or TRBV6-3 with TRBJ1-4; 10 bases line up with TRBD1. The germline V gene has CDR1 MNHEY and CDR2 SVGEGT. This CDR3 region has 16 residues. V lost 2 bases and J lost 8; bases outside the gene matches: 8. The CDR3 DNA reads TGTGCCAGCAGTTACGCGGTCGGGACAGGGGACGAAAAACTGTTTTTT. It encodes CASSYAVGTGDEKLFF.

The chain is built from TRBV4-3 and TRBJ2-5; TRBD2 matches 7 bases. V was clipped by 5 bases and J by 1 base; unmatched bases: 10. This CDR3 is built from 16 residues. Germline V CDR1 and CDR2: LGHNA, YSLEER. The CDR3 loop reads CASSTNWGGSQETQYF. CDR3 nucleotides: TGCGCCAGCAGCACAAATTGGGGGGGAAGCCAAGAGACCCAGTACTTC.

This clonotype was observed many times. The chain links TRBV6-2 or TRBV6-3 to TRBJ2-1, with D unresolved. Trimming took off 0 bases at V and 6 bases at J, with 6 bases between the two ends. Germline V lookup: CDR1 MNHEY, CDR2 SVGEGT. The CDR3 runs to 13 residues. As DNA, the CDR3 is TGTGCCAGCAGTTACTCGAGACGCAATGAGCAGTTCTTC. Its translation is CASSYSRRNEQFF.

In this sample, this clonotype turned up a few times. The DNA for the CDR3 is TGTGCCAGCAGTAACTACAGGGGACAAGAGACCCAGTACTTC. Residues: CASSNYRGQETQYF. The J gene is TRBJ2-5, the V gene TRBV7-9; TRBD1 agrees at 7 bases. V shed 6 bases, J shed 2 bases, and the junction held 6 bases outside the gene matches. This CDR3 comprises 14 residues. CDR1 SEHNR and CDR2 FQNEAQ come from the germline V gene (reference sequence). Filled out from reference TRBV7-9 and TRBJ2-5, the complete variable domain reads DTGVSQNPRHKITKRGQNVTFRCDPISEHNRLYWYRQTLGQGPEFLTYFQNEAQLEKSRLLSDRFSAERPKGSFSTLEIQRTEQGDSAMYLCASSNYRGQETQYFGPGTRLLVL.

V is TRBV15 and J is TRBJ2-7; D is possibly TRBD2 (7 bases). The ends were cut back, 5 bases at V and 4 bases at J, with 12 bases in the middle. This CDR3 has 13 amino acids. The V gene's germline CDR1 is LNHNV and CDR2 YYDKDF (reference sequence). CDR3 bases: TGTGCCACCAGCCGGGGGGCTGAGTACGAGCAGTACTTC. Amino acids: CATSRGAEYEQYF. The variable domain in full, with the rest retrieved from reference TRBV15 and TRBJ2-7, is DAMVIQNPRYQVTQFGKPVTLSCSQTLNHNVMYWYQQKSSQAPKLLFHYYDKDFNNEADTPDNFQSRRPNTSFCFLDIRSPGLGDTAMYLCATSRGAEYEQYFGPGTRLTVT.

This clonotype was observed once. The rearrangement links TRBV5-1 to TRBJ2-7; D might be TRBD1 or TRBD2, each matching 7 bases. The CDR3 has 15 amino acids. CDR1 and CDR2 from the germline V gene are SGHRS and YFSETQ. Trimming cost V 4 bases and J 6 bases, with 20 bases left between them. The CDR3 loop is CASSRAGTALVEQYF. CDR3 DNA sequence: TGCGCCAGCAGCAGAGCGGGGACAGCGTTGGTCGAGCAGTACTTC.

The chain employs TRBV6-5 and TRBJ2-3, with D perhaps matching TRBD1 (6 bases). Germline V gene data show CDR1 as MNHEY and CDR2 as SVGAGI. The V and J ends lost 2 bases and 2 bases respectively, with 14 bases between them. This CDR3 is built from 16 residues. CDR3 in DNA: TGTGCCAGCAGTTACGCCGTGGGGGCCCCCACAGATACGCAGTATTTT. The encoded protein is CASSYAVGAPTDTQYF.